The clone carrying this TCR beta chain was recorded a few times. This sample is drawn from a study of cytomegalovirus exposure and HLA in healthy donors. Trimming cost V 1 base and J 2 bases; bases outside gene matches: 5. This CDR3 comprises 15 residues. Germline V gene lookup returns CDR1 SGHVS and CDR2 FQNEAQ. Researchers ran the PCR with 60 Vbeta and 13 Jbeta primers. Assay used: immunoSEQ multiplex PCR; TCRdb lists only in-frame clones, some missing. This sample has about 82,000 clones; approximately 74% occur once, and the top ten carry around 6.5%. The sequence was collected from a woman aged 45-65 years in good health and CMV-seropositive. The chain uses TRBV7-8 and TRBJ2-7; TRBD1 aligns across 7 bases. The sequencing input was PBMCs. CDR3 amino acids: CASSLVQGMAYEQYF. In DNA form, the CDR3 reads TGTGCCAGCAGCTTAGTACAGGGGATGGCCTACGAGCAGTACTTC. The variable domain in full, completed from reference TRBV7-8 and TRBJ2-7, reads GAGVSQSPRYKVAKRGQDVALRCDPISGHVSLFWYQQALGQGPEFLTYFQNEAQLDKSGLPSDRFFAERPEGSVSTLKIQRTQQEDSAVYLCASSLVQGMAYEQYFGPGTRLTVT.